The rows below give T cell receptor beta chains drawn from one sample of a study of shared clonotypes between healthy human individuals. Produced via immunoSEQ multiplex PCR; TCRdb's table is partial and in-frame only. The table records about a million clones, over 60% of them present only once. Sequences were obtained from memory CD4+ T cells sorted from blood. These TCRs come from a man between 18 and 29 years old in good health. Both conserved end residues are part of each CDR3. The D gene is left open where the match is weak. Not every row has a clone size; where given, it reads once, few, many or a size class.

clone_size	v_call	d_call	j_call	cdr3_aa	cdr3_nt
NA	TRBV7-3	NA	TRBJ1-6	CASSLTGLPNKDSPLHF	TGTGCCAGCAGCTTAACGGGGCTCCCAAACAAGGATTCACCCCTCCACTTT
NA	TRBV29-1	NA	TRBJ1-1	CSVVGFEGVITEAFF	TGCAGCGTTGTAGGCTTCGAGGGGGTGATCACTGAAGCTTTCTTT
NA	TRBV5-1	NA	TRBJ2-5	CASSLVGYQETQYF	TGCGCCAGCAGCTTGGTGGGGTACCAAGAGACCCAGTACTTC
NA	TRBV25-1	NA	TRBJ2-3	CASKDYQSTDTQYF	TGTGCCAGCAAGGACTACCAAAGCACAGATACGCAGTATTTT
once	TRBV7-9	TRBD1	TRBJ1-4	CASSLRQGNEKLFF	TGTGCCAGCAGCTTACGACAGGGTAACGAAAAACTGTTTTTT
NA	TRBV19	NA	TRBJ1-5	CASSSGASSNQPQHF	TGTGCCAGTAGTAGTGGGGCGTCGAGCAATCAGCCCCAGCATTTT
NA	TRBV7-8	NA	TRBJ1-2	CASSFDGDYGYTF	TGTGCCAGCAGCTTTGACGGAGACTATGGCTACACCTTC
NA	TRBV6-5	NA	TRBJ1-2	CASSSAGTPF	TGTGCCAGCAGTTCCGCCGGGACCCCCTTC
many	TRBV29-1	NA	TRBJ2-2	CSVIQDSNTGELFF	TGCAGCGTGATCCAGGACAGCAACACCGGGGAGCTGTTTTTT
NA	TRBV5-1	NA	TRBJ1-5	CASSKDGDNQPQHF	TGCGCCAGCAGCAAGGACGGCGACAATCAGCCCCAGCATTTT
NA	TRBV12-5	NA	TRBJ1-1	CASGHGRLDTEAFF	TGTGCTAGTGGTCACGGGAGGCTCGACACTGAAGCTTTCTTT
few	TRBV6-5	TRBD1	TRBJ2-2	CASSLGQGNTGELFF	TGTGCCAGCAGCTTAGGACAGGGCAACACCGGGGAGCTGTTTTTT
NA	TRBV27	NA	TRBJ2-7	CASSSEYGIYEQYF	TGTGCCAGCAGTTCTGAGTACGGTATCTACGAGCAGTACTTC
NA	TRBV5-1	NA	TRBJ2-7	CASSPGIADEQYF	TGCGCCAGCAGTCCCGGGATAGCCGACGAGCAGTACTTC
NA	TRBV5-8	NA	TRBJ1-4	CASSASWNEKLFF	TGTGCCAGCAGCGCCTCATGGAACGAAAAACTGTTTTTT
NA	TRBV11-2	TRBD1	TRBJ2-7	CASSPSTGGRVYEQYF	TGTGCCAGCAGCCCATCAACAGGGGGCAGAGTTTACGAGCAGTACTTC
few	TRBV10-3	NA	TRBJ2-7	CAISESGGGVYEQYF	TGTGCCATCAGTGAGTCAGGAGGGGGCGTCTACGAGCAGTACTTC
NA	TRBV7-2	NA	TRBJ2-7	CASKLRGGPTSYEQYF	TGTGCCAGCAAACTTAGGGGGGGGCCTACCTCCTACGAGCAGTACTTC
few	TRBV4-3	NA	TRBJ1-6	CASSQDKVSGNSPLHF	TGCGCCAGCAGCCAAGATAAGGTTTCAGGAAATTCACCCCTCCACTTT
NA	TRBV30	TRBD1	TRBJ2-3	CAWRTGFEDTQYF	TGTGCCTGGCGGACAGGCTTTGAAGATACGCAGTATTTT
few	TRBV5-1	NA	TRBJ1-1	CASSLQLNTEAFF	TGCGCCAGCAGTTTACAGTTGAACACTGAAGCTTTCTTT
few	TRBV5-1	NA	TRBJ1-1	CASSGGTLSSEAFF	TGCGCCAGCAGCGGAGGGACGTTAAGCTCTGAAGCTTTCTTT
NA	TRBV28	NA	TRBJ2-5	CASRPGPQETQYF	TGTGCCAGCAGACCGGGACCTCAAGAGACCCAGTACTTC
NA	TRBV7-2	NA	TRBJ2-3	CASSVSPGTGTDTQYF	TGTGCCAGCAGCGTAAGCCCCGGGACTGGCACAGATACGCAGTATTTT
few	TRBV10-3	NA	TRBJ2-7	CAISVYRDEREQYF	TGTGCCATCAGTGTGTACCGGGACGAAAGGGAGCAGTACTTC
few	TRBV7-2	NA	TRBJ1-1	CASSLAPILMNTEAFF	TGTGCCAGCAGCTTAGCGCCGATCTTAATGAACACTGAAGCTTTCTTT